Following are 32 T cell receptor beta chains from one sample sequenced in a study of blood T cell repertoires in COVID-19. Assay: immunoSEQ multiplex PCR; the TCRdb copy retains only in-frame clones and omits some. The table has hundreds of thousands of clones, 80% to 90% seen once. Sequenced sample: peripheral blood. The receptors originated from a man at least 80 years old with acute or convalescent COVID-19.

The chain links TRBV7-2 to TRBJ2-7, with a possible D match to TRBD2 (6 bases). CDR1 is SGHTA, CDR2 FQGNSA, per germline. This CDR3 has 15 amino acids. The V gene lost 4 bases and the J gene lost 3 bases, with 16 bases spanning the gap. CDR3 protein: CASSYRTKPDYEQYF. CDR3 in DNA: TGTGCCAGCAGCTACCGGACTAAGCCTGACTACGAGCAGTACTTC.

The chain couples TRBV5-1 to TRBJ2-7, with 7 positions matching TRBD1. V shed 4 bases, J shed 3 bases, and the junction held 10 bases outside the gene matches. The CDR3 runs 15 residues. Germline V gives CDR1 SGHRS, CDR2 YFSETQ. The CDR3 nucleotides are TGCGCCAGCAGCCTTACCGGGACAGTTAACTACGAGCAGTACTTC. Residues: CASSLTGTVNYEQYF.

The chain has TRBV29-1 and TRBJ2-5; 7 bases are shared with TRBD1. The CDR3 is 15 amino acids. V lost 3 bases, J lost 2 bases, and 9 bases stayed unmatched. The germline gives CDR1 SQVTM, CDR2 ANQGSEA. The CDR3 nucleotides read TGCAGCGTTGAGGGAAGGGGGCTAGATCAAGAGACCCAGTACTTC. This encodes CSVEGRGLDQETQYF.

The CDR3 region is CSVEEPPRGNTEAFF. The CDR3 coding sequence is TGCAGCGTTGAAGAACCCCCGCGGGGAAACACTGAAGCTTTCTTT. This chain joins TRBV29-1 and TRBJ1-1; D is unclear. Trimming took 0 bases from V and 2 from J, leaving 13 bases between them. The germline V gene has CDR1 SQVTM and CDR2 ANQGSEA. The CDR3 has 15 residues. Full variable domain (rest looked up from reference TRBV29-1 and TRBJ1-1): SAVISQKPSRDICQRGTSLTIQCQVDSQVTMMFWYRQQPGQSLTLIATANQGSEATYESGFVIDKFPISRPNLTFSTLTVSNMSPEDSSIYLCSVEEPPRGNTEAFFGQGTRLTVV.

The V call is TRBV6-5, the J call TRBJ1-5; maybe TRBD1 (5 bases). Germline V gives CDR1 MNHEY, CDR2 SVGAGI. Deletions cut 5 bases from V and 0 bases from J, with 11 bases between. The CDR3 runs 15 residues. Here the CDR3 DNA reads TGTGCCAGCAGTAGGGGCAGCTATAGCAATCAGCCCCAGCATTTT. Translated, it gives CASSRGSYSNQPQHF.

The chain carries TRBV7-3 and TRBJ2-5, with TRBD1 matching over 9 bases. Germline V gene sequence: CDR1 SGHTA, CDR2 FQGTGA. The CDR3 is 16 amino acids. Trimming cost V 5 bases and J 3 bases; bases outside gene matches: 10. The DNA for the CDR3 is TGTGCCAGCAGCAGATTTGGGACAGGGAATAAAGAGACCCAGTACTTC. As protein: CASSRFGTGNKETQYF.

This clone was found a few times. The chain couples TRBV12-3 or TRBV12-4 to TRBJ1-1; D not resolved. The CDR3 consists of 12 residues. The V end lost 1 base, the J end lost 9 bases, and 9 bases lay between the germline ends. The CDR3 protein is CASSLEARKAFF. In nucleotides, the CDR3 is TGTGCCAGCAGTTTAGAGGCCAGGAAAGCTTTCTTT.

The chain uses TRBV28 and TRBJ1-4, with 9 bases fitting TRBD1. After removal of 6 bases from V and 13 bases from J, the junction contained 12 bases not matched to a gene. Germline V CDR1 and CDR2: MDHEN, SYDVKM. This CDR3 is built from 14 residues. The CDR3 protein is CASSRTGEFWGLFF. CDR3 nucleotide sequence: TGTGCCAGCAGCCGGACAGGGGAATTCTGGGGACTGTTTTTT.

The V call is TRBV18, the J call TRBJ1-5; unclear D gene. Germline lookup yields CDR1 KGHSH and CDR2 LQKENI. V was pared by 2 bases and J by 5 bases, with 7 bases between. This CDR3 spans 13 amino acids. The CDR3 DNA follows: TGTGCCAGCTCACCAGCGGGTGATCAGCCCCAGCATTTT. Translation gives CASSPAGDQPQHF.

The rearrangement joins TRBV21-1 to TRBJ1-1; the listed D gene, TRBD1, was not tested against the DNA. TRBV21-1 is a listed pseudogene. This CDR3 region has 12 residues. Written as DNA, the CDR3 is TGTGCCAGCCGACAGGGGGAAGCTGAAGCTTTCTTT. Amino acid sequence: CASRQGEAEAFF.

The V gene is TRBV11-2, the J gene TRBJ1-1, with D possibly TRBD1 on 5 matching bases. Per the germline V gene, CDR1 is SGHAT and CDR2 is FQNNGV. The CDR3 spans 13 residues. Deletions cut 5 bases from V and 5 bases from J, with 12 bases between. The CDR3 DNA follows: TGTGCCAGCAGCAATTCGGGGGTAACTGAAGCTTTCTTT. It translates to CASSNSGVTEAFF.

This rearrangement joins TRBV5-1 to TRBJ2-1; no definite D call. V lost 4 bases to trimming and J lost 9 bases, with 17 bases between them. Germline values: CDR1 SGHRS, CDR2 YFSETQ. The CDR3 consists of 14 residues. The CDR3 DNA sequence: TGCGCCAGCAGCCCGTTAAACTCCCCGAGTGAGCAGTTCTTC. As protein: CASSPLNSPSEQFF.

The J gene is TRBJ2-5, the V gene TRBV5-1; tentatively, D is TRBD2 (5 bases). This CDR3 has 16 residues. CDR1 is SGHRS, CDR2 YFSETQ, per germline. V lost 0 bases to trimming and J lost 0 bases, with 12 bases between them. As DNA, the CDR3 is TGCGCCAGCAGCTTGGCACTAGTTTTAAACCAAGAGACCCAGTACTTC. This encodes CASSLALVLNQETQYF. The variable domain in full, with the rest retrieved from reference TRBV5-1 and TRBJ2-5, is KAGVTQTPRYLIKTRGQQVTLSCSPISGHRSVSWYQQTPGQGLQFLFEYFSETQRNKGNFPGRFSGRQFSNSRSEMNVSTLELGDSALYLCASSLALVLNQETQYFGPGTRLLVL.

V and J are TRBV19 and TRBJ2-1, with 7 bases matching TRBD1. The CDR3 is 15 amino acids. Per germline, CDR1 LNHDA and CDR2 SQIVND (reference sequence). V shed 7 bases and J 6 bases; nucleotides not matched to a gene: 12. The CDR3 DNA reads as TGTGCCAGTACCCCCGACAGGGACCCCCCCAATGAGCAGTTCTTC. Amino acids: CASTPDRDPPNEQFF.

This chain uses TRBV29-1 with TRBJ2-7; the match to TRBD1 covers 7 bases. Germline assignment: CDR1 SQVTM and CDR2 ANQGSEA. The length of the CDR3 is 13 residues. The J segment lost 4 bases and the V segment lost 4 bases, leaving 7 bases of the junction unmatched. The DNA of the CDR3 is TGCAGCGTTGGTTTACAGGGGAAGTACGAGCAGTACTTC. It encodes CSVGLQGKYEQYF.

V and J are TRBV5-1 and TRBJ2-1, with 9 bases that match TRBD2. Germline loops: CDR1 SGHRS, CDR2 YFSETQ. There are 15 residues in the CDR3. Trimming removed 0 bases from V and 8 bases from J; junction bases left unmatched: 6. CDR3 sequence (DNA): TGCGCCAGCAGCTTGGAAGCGGGGGGAGTCGATGAGCAGTTCTTC. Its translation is CASSLEAGGVDEQFF.

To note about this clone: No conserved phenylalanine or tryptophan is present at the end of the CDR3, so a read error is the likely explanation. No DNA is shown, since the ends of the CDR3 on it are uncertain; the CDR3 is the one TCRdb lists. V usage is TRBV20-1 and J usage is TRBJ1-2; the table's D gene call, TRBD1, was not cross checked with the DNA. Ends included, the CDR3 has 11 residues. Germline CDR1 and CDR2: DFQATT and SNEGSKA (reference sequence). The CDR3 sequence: CSDRFRDSPFA.

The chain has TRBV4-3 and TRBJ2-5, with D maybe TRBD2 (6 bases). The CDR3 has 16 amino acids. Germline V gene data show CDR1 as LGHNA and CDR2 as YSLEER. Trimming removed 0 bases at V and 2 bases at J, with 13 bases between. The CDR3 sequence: CASSQETGVGQETQYF. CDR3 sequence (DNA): TGCGCCAGCAGCCAAGAAACGGGGGTGGGACAAGAGACCCAGTACTTC.

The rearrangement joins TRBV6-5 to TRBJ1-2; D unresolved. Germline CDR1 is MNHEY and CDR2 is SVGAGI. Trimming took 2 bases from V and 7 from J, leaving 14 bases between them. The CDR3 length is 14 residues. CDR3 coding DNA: TGTGCCAGCAGTTACGGCGATCAACTAAGTGGCTACACCTTC. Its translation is CASSYGDQLSGYTF.

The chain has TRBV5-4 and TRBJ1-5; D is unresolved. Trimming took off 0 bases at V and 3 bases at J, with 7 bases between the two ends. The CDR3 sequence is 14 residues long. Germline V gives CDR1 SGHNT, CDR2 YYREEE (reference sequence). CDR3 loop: CASSLDGNNQPQHF. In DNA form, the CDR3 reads TGTGCCAGCAGCTTGGACGGGAACAATCAGCCCCAGCATTTT.

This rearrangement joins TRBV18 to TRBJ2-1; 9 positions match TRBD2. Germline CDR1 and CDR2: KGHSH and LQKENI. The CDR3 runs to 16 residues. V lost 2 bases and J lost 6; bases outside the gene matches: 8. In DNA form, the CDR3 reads TGTGCCAGCTCACCAGGGGCGGGAGGGGCCCTCAATGAGCAGTTCTTC. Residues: CASSPGAGGALNEQFF.

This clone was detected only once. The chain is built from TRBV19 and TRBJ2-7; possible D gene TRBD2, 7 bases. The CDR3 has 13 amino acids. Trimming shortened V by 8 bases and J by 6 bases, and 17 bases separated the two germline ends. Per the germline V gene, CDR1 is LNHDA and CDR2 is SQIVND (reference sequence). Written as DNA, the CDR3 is TGTGCCAGTTCCACGGGGGGCCGGGGCGAGCAGTACTTC. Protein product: CASSTGGRGEQYF.

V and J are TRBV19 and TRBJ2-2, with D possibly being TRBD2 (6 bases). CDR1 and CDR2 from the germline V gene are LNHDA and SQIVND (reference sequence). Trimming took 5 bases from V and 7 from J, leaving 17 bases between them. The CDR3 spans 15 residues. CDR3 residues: CASSVGGRGSGELFF. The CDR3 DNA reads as TGTGCCAGTAGTGTGGGGGGACGGGGGAGCGGGGAGCTGTTTTTT. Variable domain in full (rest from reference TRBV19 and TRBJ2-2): DGGITQSPKYLFRKEGQNVTLSCEQNLNHDAMYWYRQDPGQGLRLIYYSQIVNDFQKGDIAEGYSVSREKKESFPLTVTSAQKNPTAFYLCASSVGGRGSGELFFGEGSRLTVL.

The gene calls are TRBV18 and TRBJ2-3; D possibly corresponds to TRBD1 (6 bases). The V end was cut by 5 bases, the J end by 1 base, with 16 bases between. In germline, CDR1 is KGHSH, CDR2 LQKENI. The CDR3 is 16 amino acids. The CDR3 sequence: CASSSTKKGGTDTQYF. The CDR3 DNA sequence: TGTGCCAGCTCATCGACCAAGAAGGGGGGCACAGATACGCAGTATTTT.

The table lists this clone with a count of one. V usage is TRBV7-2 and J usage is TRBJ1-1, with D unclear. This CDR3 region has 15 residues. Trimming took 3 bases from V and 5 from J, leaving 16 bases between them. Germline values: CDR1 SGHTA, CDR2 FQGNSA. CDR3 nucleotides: TGTGCCAGCAGCTTCCGTCCTGGCTCGGGGACTGAAGCTTTCTTT. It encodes CASSFRPGSGTEAFF.

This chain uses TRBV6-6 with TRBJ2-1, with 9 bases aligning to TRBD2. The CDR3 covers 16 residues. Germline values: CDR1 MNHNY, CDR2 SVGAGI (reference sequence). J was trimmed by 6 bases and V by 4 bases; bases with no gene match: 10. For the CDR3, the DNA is TGTGCCAGCAGTTTGCAATCAGCGGGAGGTACCAATGAGCAGTTCTTC. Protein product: CASSLQSAGGTNEQFF.

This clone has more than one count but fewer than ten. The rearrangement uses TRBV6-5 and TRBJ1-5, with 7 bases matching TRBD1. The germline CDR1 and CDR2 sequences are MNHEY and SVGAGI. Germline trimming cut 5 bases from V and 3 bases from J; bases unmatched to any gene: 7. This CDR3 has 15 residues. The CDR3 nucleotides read TGTGCCAGCAGTAGGGACAGATCTTCCAATCAGCCCCAGCATTTT. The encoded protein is CASSRDRSSNQPQHF.

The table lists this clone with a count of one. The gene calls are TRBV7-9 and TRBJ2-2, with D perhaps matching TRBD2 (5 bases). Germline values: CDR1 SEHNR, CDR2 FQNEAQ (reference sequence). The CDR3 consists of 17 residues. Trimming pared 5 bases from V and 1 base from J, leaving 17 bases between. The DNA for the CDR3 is TGTGCCAGCAGCATTATCGGTCAGCGGAGGAACACCGGGGAGCTGTTTTTT. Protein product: CASSIIGQRRNTGELFF.

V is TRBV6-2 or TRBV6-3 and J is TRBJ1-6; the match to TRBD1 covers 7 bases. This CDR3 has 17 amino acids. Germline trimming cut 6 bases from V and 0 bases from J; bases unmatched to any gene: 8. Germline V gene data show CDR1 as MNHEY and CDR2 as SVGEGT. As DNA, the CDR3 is TGTGCCAGCAGCCGGGACAGCCGCCGCTCCTATAATTCACCCCTCCACTTT. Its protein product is CASSRDSRRSYNSPLHF.

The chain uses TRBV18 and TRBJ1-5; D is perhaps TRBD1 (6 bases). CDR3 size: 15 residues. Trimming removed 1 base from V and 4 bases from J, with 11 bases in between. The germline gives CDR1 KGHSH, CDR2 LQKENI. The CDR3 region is CASSPLRGLNQPQHF. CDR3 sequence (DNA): TGTGCCAGCTCACCACTCAGGGGCCTAAATCAGCCCCAGCATTTT.

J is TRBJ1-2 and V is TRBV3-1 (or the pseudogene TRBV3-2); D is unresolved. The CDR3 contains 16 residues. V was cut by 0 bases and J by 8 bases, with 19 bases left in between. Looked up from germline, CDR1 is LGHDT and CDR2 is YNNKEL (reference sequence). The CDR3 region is CASSQDPVSWRLGYTF. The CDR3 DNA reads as TGTGCCAGCAGCCAAGATCCCGTTTCGTGGAGGTTGGGCTACACCTTC.

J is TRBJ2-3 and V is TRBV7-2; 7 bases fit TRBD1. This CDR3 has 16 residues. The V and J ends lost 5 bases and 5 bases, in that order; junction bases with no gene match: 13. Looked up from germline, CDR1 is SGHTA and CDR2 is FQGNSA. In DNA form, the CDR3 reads TGTGCCAGCAGCCGCCGACAGGGCTGGGGCCAAGATACGCAGTATTTT. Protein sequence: CASSRRQGWGQDTQYF.